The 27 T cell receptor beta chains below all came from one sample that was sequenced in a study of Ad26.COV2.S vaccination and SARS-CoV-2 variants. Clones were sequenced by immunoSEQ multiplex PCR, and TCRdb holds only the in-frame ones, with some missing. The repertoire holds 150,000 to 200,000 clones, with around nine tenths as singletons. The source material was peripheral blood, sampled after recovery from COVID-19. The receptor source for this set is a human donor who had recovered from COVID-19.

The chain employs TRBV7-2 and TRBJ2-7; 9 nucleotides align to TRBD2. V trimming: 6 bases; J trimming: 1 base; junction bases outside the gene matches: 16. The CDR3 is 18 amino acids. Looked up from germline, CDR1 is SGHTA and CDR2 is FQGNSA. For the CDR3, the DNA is TGTGCCAGCAGGCACATAGGGGCTAGCGGGGTTCAATCCTACGAGCAGTACTTC. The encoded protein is CASRHIGASGVQSYEQYF.

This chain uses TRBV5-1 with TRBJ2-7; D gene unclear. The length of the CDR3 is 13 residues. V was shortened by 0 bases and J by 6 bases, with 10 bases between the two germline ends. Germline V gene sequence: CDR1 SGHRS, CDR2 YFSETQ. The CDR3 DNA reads TGCGCCAGCAGCTTGGTTGGTATGGCCGAGCAGTACTTC. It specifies CASSLVGMAEQYF.

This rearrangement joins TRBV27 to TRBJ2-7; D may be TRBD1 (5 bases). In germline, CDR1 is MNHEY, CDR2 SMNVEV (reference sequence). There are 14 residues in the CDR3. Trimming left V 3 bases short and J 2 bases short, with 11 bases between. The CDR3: CASSFTPRAYEQYF. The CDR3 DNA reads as TGTGCCAGCAGTTTCACGCCCAGGGCCTACGAGCAGTACTTC.

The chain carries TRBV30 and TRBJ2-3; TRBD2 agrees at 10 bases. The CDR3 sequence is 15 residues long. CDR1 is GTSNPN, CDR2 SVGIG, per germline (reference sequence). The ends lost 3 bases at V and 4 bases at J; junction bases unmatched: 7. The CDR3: CAWRTGTSVADTQYF. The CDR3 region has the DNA TGTGCCTGGAGAACCGGGACTAGCGTCGCAGATACGCAGTATTTT.

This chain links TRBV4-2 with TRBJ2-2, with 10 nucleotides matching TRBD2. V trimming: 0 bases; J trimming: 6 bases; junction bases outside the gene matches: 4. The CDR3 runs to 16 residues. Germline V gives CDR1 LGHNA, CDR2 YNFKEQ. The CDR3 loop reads CASSQDLSGGAGELFF. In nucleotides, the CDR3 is TGTGCCAGCAGCCAAGATCTAAGCGGGGGGGCCGGGGAGCTGTTTTTT.

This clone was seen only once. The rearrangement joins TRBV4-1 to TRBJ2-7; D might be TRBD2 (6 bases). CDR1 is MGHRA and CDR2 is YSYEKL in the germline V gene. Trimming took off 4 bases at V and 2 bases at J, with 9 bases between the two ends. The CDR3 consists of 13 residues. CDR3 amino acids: CASSRLGTYEQYF. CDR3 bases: TGCGCCAGCAGCCGACTAGGAACCTACGAGCAGTACTTC.

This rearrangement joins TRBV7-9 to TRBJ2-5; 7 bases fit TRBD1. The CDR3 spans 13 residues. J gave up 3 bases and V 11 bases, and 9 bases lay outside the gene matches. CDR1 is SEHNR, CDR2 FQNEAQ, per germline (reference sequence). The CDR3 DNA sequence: TGTGCCGGGGGACAGCTGATAGAAGAGACCCAGTACTTC. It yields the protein CAGGQLIEETQYF.

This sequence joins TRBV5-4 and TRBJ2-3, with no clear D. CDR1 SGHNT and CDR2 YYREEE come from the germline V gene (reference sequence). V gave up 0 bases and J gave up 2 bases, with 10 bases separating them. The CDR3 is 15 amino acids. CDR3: CASSLGPVPTDTQYF. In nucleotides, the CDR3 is TGTGCCAGCAGCTTGGGTCCCGTCCCCACAGATACGCAGTATTTT.

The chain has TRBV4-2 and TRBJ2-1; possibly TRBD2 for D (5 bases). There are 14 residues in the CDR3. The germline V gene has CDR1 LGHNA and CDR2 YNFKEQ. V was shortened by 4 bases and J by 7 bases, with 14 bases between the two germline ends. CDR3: CASSPSGAPNEQFF. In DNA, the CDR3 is TGTGCCAGCAGCCCCAGCGGCGCGCCAAATGAGCAGTTCTTC.

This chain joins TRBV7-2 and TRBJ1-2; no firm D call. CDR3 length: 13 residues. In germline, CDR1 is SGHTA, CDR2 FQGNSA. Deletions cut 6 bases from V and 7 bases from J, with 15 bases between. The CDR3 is CASSDLQRGGYTF. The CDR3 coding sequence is TGTGCCAGCAGTGACCTCCAACGAGGTGGCTACACCTTC.

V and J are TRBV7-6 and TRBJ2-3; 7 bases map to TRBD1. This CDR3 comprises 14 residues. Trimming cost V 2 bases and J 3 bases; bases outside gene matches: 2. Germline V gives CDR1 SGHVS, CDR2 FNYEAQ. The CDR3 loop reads CASSLTGVTDTQYF. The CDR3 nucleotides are TGTGCCAGCAGCTTAACAGGGGTAACAGATACGCAGTATTTT. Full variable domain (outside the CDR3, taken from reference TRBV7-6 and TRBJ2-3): GAGVSQSPRYKVTKRGQDVALRCDPISGHVSLYWYRQALGQGPEFLTYFNYEAQQDKSGLPNDRFSAERPEGSISTLTIQRTEQRDSAMYRCASSLTGVTDTQYFGPGTRLTVL.

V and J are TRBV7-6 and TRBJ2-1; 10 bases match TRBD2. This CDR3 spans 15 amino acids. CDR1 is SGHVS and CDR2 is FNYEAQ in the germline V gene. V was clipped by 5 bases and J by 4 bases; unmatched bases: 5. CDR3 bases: TGTGCCAGCAGCACAGCGGGGGGGCCTTACAATGAGCAGTTCTTC. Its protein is CASSTAGGPYNEQFF.

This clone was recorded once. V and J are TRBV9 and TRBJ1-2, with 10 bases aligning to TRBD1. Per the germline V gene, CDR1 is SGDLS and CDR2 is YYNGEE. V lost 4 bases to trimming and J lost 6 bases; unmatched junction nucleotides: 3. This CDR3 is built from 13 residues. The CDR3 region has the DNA TGTGCCAGCAGCCTGACAGGGGGCAATGGCTACACCTTC. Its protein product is CASSLTGGNGYTF.

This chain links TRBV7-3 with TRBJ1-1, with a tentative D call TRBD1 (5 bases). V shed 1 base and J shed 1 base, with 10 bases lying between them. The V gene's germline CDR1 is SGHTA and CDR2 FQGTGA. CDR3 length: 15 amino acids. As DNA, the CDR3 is TGTGCCAGCAGCTTAAATCCAGGGCGGAACACTGAAGCTTTCTTT. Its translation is CASSLNPGRNTEAFF.

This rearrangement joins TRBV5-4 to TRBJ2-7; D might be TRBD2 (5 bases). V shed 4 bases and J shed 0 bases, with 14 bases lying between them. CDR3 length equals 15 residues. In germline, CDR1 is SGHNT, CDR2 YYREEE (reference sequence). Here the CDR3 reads CASSREGGLSYEQYF. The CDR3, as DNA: TGTGCCAGCAGCCGCGAGGGCGGCCTCTCCTACGAGCAGTACTTC.

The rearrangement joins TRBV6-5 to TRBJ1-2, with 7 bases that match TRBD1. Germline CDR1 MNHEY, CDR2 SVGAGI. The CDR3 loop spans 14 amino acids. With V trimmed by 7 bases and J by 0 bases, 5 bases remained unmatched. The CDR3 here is CASTRDSANYGYTF. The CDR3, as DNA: TGTGCCAGCACCAGGGACAGCGCTAACTATGGCTACACCTTC.

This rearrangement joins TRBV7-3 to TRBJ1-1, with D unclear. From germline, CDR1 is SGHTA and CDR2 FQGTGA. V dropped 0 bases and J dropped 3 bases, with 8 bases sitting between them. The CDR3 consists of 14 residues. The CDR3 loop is CASSLTWKDTEAFF. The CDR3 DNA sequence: TGTGCCAGCAGCTTAACGTGGAAGGACACTGAAGCTTTCTTT.

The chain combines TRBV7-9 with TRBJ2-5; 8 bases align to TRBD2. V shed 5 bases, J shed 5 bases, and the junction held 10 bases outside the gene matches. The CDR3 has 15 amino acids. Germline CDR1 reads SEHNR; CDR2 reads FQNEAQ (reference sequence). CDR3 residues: CASSPREGGGETQYF. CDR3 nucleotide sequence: TGTGCCAGCAGCCCTCGGGAGGGCGGAGGGGAGACCCAGTACTTC.

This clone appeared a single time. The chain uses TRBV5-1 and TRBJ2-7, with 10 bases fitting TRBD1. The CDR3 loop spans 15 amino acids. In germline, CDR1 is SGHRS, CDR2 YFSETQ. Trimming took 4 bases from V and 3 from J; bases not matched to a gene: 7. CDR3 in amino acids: CASSSGTGVFYEQYF. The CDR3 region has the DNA TGCGCCAGCAGCAGCGGGACAGGGGTGTTCTACGAGCAGTACTTC.

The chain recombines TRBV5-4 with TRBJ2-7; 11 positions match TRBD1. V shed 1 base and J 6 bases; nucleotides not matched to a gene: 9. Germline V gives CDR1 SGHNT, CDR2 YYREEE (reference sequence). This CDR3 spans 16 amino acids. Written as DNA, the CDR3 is TGTGCCAGCAGCTTGCTCGTAGGACAGGGGGCACCCGAGCAGTACTTC. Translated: CASSLLVGQGAPEQYF.

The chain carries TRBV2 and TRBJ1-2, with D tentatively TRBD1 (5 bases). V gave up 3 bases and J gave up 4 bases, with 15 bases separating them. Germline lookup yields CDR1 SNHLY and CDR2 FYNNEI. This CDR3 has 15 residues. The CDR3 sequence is CASSESLGVFYGYTF. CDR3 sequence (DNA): TGTGCCAGCAGTGAGTCCTTGGGGGTTTTCTATGGCTACACCTTC.

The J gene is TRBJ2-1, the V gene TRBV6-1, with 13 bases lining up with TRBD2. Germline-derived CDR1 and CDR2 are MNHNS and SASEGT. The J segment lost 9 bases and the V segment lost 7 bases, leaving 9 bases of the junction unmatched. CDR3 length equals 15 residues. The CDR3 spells CASISGLAGRGEQFF. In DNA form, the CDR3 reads TGTGCCAGCATATCGGGACTAGCGGGAAGGGGTGAGCAGTTCTTC.

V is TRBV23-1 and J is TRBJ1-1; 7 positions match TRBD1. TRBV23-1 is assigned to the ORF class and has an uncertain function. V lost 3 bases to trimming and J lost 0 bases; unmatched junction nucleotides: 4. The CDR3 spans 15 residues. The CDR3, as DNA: TGCGCCAGCAGTCACACCGGGACAGTGAACACTGAAGCTTTCTTT. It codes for CASSHTGTVNTEAFF.

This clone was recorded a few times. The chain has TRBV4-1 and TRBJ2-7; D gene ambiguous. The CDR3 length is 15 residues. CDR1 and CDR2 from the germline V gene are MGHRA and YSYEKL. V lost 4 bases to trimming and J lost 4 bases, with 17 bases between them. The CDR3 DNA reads TGCGCCAGCAGCCCCTCCCGGACGGCACTTTACGAGCAGTACTTC. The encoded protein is CASSPSRTALYEQYF.

CDR3 DNA: TGTGCCAGCAGCCCCCCGGGACAGGCCTACCTTTCAATAGGGGGCTACACCTTC. Translation gives CASSPPGQAYLSIGGYTF. The genes are TRBV5-4 and TRBJ1-2, with 8 bases matching TRBD1. This CDR3 region has 18 residues. The germline gives CDR1 SGHNT, CDR2 YYREEE (reference sequence). The trim removed 4 bases at V and 8 bases at J, leaving 22 bases unmatched.

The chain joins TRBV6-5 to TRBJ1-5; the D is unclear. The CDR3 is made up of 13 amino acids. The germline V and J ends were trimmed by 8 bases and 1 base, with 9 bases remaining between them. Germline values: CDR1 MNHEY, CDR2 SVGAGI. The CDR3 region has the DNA TGTGCCAGCCTGAGAGGGAGCAATCAGCCCCAGCATTTT. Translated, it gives CASLRGSNQPQHF.

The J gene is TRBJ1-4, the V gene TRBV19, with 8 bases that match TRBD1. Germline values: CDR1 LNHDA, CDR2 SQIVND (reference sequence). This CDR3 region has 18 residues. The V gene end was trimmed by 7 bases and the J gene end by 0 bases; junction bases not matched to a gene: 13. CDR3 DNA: TGTGCCAGTACCGACCGGACAGGGCCAACTGCAACTAATGAAAAACTGTTTTTT. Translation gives CASTDRTGPTATNEKLFF.